These 18 T cell receptor beta chains were all obtained from the same sample, sequenced in a study of follicular helper T cells after annual influenza vaccination. Data came from immunoSEQ multiplex PCR; TCRdb stores just in-frame clones and leaves some out. The table has approximately 8,500 clones, around 83% seen once. Time point meaning: 2015-2016 season, 7 days after influenza vaccination. Source: CXCR5+ CD38- circulating T follicular helper cells from blood, taken 7 days after influenza vaccination. Sample subset: circulating Tfh, non-naive CD4+CXCR5+PD-1+ (ICOS+CD38+ or ICOS-CD38-). Source of these receptors: an adult who received the influenza vaccine.

CDR3 DNA: TGTGCCAGCAGCTTAGGCCTAGGGGACAGGTTTACTGAAGCTTTCTTT. Translated, it gives CASSLGLGDRFTEAFF. The J gene is TRBJ1-1, the V gene TRBV7-2; TRBD1 agrees at 8 bases. CDR1 and CDR2 from the germline V gene are SGHTA and FQGNSA. This CDR3 region has 16 residues. V shed 1 base and J 5 bases; nucleotides not matched to a gene: 9.

This sequence joins TRBV5-1 and TRBJ1-4; D is undetermined. This CDR3 region has 14 residues. Trimming removed 4 bases from V and 0 bases from J, with 7 bases in between. CDR1 and CDR2 (germline): SGHRS, YFSETQ. The CDR3 DNA is TGCGCCAGCAGCCCCGACTCAACTAATGAAAAACTGTTTTTT. Translation gives CASSPDSTNEKLFF.

The chain recombines TRBV6-1 with TRBJ1-3, with D unclear. Germline CDR1 reads MNHNS; CDR2 reads SASEGT. Trimming shortened V by 3 bases and J by 3 bases, and 9 bases separated the two germline ends. The CDR3 length is 14 residues. As DNA, the CDR3 is TGTGCCAGCAGTGAGGACTGGCGTGGAAACACCATATATTTT. This encodes CASSEDWRGNTIYF.

This chain connects TRBV5-1 to TRBJ2-5; D assignment may be TRBD1 or TRBD2 (6 bases each). This CDR3 has 13 amino acids. V dropped 2 bases and J dropped 5 bases, with 10 bases sitting between them. Germline values: CDR1 SGHRS, CDR2 YFSETQ. In nucleotides, the CDR3 is TGCGCCAGCAGCTTCGGGGGCGGGGAGACCCAGTACTTC. Amino acid sequence: CASSFGGGETQYF. Full variable domain (rest looked up from reference TRBV5-1 and TRBJ2-5): KAGVTQTPRYLIKTRGQQVTLSCSPISGHRSVSWYQQTPGQGLQFLFEYFSETQRNKGNFPGRFSGRQFSNSRSEMNVSTLELGDSALYLCASSFGGGETQYFGPGTRLLVL.

The chain is built from TRBV5-4 and TRBJ2-5; D gene unclear. The germline V gene has CDR1 SGHNT and CDR2 YYREEE (reference sequence). The CDR3 has 13 amino acids. V was trimmed by 0 bases and J by 3 bases, leaving 6 bases between them. This CDR3 is CASSLDRKETQYF. The CDR3 bases are TGTGCCAGCAGCTTGGACAGAAAAGAGACCCAGTACTTC.

The genes are TRBV28 and TRBJ2-6, with D perhaps given as TRBD1 or TRBD2 (5 bases each). V dropped 5 bases and J dropped 0 bases, with 14 bases sitting between them. Per germline, CDR1 MDHEN and CDR2 SYDVKM. The CDR3 covers 17 residues. The CDR3 DNA is TGTGCCAGCAGTGGGCCGGGGCCTGTCTCTGGGGCCAACGTCCTGACTTTC. It encodes CASSGPGPVSGANVLTF.

The chain links TRBV15 to TRBJ2-3, with unresolved D. The CDR3 spans 16 residues. Trimming took 0 bases from V and 4 from J, leaving 14 bases between them. Germline CDR1 reads LNHNV; CDR2 reads YYDKDF (reference sequence). CDR3 loop: CATSRDHSLSSDTQYF. CDR3 sequence (DNA): TGTGCCACCAGCAGAGATCATTCCTTATCGTCAGATACGCAGTATTTT.

J is TRBJ2-3 and V is TRBV6-4, with D unclear. CDR3 length: 15 residues. Germline CDR1 and CDR2: MRHNA and SNTAGT. V was shortened by 3 bases and J by 0 bases, with 10 bases between the two germline ends. The CDR3 DNA is TGTGCCAGCAGTGATTATGGGAAAAGCACAGATACGCAGTATTTT. This codes for CASSDYGKSTDTQYF.

This chain links TRBV4-3 with TRBJ2-1; 11 positions agree with TRBD2. CDR1 and CDR2 from the germline V gene are LGHNA and YSLEER. The CDR3 has 16 amino acids. The junction had 8 bases not matched to a gene; V was cut back by 5 bases and J by 5 bases. The CDR3 spells CASSALLAGADNEQFF. CDR3 coding DNA: TGCGCCAGCAGCGCCCTACTAGCGGGGGCTGACAATGAGCAGTTCTTC.

The V call is TRBV30, the J call TRBJ2-1, with D maybe TRBD1 (5 bases). Germline lookup yields CDR1 GTSNPN and CDR2 SVGIG (reference sequence). V was pared by 7 bases and J by 8 bases, with 18 bases between. CDR3 length: 13 residues. The chain's CDR3 is CASPAGGADEQFF. In DNA, the CDR3 is TGTGCCTCCCCGGCAGGTGGGGCCGATGAGCAGTTCTTC.

The V and J genes are TRBV6-5 and TRBJ2-7; D perhaps matches TRBD2 (5 bases). V shed 3 bases and J shed 0 bases, with 12 bases lying between them. This CDR3 region has 15 residues. Per germline, CDR1 MNHEY and CDR2 SVGAGI. The chain's CDR3 is CASSYRGFSSYEQYF. CDR3 DNA: TGTGCCAGCAGTTATCGGGGTTTTAGCTCCTACGAGCAGTACTTC.

The chain carries TRBV5-4 and TRBJ2-1, with D possibly being TRBD1 (6 bases). The CDR3 has 13 amino acids. Germline V gene lookup returns CDR1 SGHNT and CDR2 YYREEE (reference sequence). Trimming shortened V by 6 bases and J by 5 bases, and 12 bases separated the two germline ends. The CDR3 coding sequence is TGTGCCAGCACGGCGCAGGGGAACAATGAGCAGTTCTTC. This gives the protein CASTAQGNNEQFF.

The rearrangement joins TRBV30 to TRBJ1-1; tentatively, D is TRBD1 (5 bases). The V gene's germline CDR1 is GTSNPN and CDR2 SVGIG (reference sequence). This CDR3 region has 13 residues. V lost 3 bases and J lost 3, with 11 bases in between. The CDR3 bases are TGTGCCTGGAGCGAGGGGACCCACACTGAAGCTTTCTTT. Protein: CAWSEGTHTEAFF.

This clone was picked up a small number of times. This chain uses TRBV21-1 with TRBJ2-2; TRBD1 is the table's D call, not checked against the DNA. TRBV21-1 is a known pseudogene. The length of the CDR3 is 19 residues. The CDR3 sequence: CASSKVLRDRGSNTGELFF. CDR3 DNA: TGTGCCAGCAGCAAAGTTCTTCGGGACAGGGGATCGAACACCGGGGAGCTGTTTTTT.

The gene calls are TRBV10-2 and TRBJ2-7; 12 nucleotides agree with TRBD1. CDR3 length equals 17 residues. V gave up 0 bases and J gave up 1 base; unmatched junction bases: 4. Germline CDR1 is WSHSY and CDR2 is SAAADI. CDR3 amino acids: CASSESSGQGASYEQYF. The CDR3 DNA is TGCGCCAGCAGTGAGTCCTCGGGACAGGGGGCTTCCTACGAGCAGTACTTC.

This clone has just one count. The chain combines TRBV19 with TRBJ2-7; D might be TRBD2 (6 bases). The CDR3 spans 15 residues. Germline CDR1 is LNHDA and CDR2 is SQIVND (reference sequence). Trimming took off 3 bases at V and 4 bases at J, with 16 bases between the two ends. CDR3 sequence: CASSILFRGRYEQYF. The CDR3 nucleotides are TGTGCCAGTAGTATTCTCTTCCGGGGGAGGTACGAGCAGTACTTC.

This clone was seen only once. The J gene is TRBJ2-7, the V gene TRBV2, with 14 bases matching TRBD2. Germline values: CDR1 SNHLY, CDR2 FYNNEI. V was pared by 3 bases and J by 4 bases, with 8 bases of the junction left unmatched. This CDR3 contains 17 residues. CDR3 sequence: CASSDLSGLAGEYEQYF. The CDR3 nucleotides read TGTGCCAGCAGTGATTTGTCGGGACTAGCGGGGGAGTACGAGCAGTACTTC.

The chain couples TRBV10-3 to TRBJ2-1; no clear D gene. Trimming removed 0 bases from V and 8 bases from J, with 8 bases in between. Germline CDR1 is ENHRY and CDR2 is SYGVKD. There are 13 residues in the CDR3. The CDR3, as DNA: TGTGCCATCAGTGAGTCCCCATTAGATGAGCAGTTCTTC. This translates into CAISESPLDEQFF.